The 8 T cell receptor beta chains below all came from one sample that was sequenced in a study of T cell responses to AZD1222 COVID-19 vaccine. Method: immunoSEQ multiplex PCR; TCRdb's copy keeps in-frame clones and lacks some. Seen here are 140,000 or so clones, about 90% observed once, and the top ten hold about 1.9%. This sample comprised peripheral blood, obtained on day 0 of AZD1222 vaccination. The receptor source for this set is an adult in good health.

The chain links TRBV11-3 to TRBJ2-5; unclear D gene. The CDR3 covers 14 residues. CDR1 and CDR2 from the germline V gene are SGHNT and YENEEA. V lost 1 base to trimming and J lost 1 base, with 7 bases between them. CDR3 in amino acids: CASSLGAAQETQYF. Here the CDR3 DNA reads TGTGCCAGCAGCTTAGGGGCAGCCCAAGAGACCCAGTACTTC.

The J gene is TRBJ1-5, the V gene TRBV5-1; maybe TRBD1 (6 bases). The V end lost 4 bases, the J end lost 3 bases, and 11 bases lay between the germline ends. CDR1 and CDR2 from the germline V gene are SGHRS and YFSETQ. This CDR3 has 14 residues. The CDR3 region is CASSLGGDNQPQHF. As DNA, the CDR3 is TGCGCCAGCAGCCTAGGGGGGGACAATCAGCCCCAGCATTTT.

The V call is TRBV4-3, the J call TRBJ2-3, with a weak D call TRBD2 (6 bases). This CDR3 contains 14 residues. Looked up from germline, CDR1 is LGHNA and CDR2 is YSLEER. V was cut by 4 bases and J by 6 bases, with 14 bases left in between. The CDR3 region has the DNA TGCGCCAGCAGCCGGACTAATCCGCGGGATACGCAGTATTTT. It yields the protein CASSRTNPRDTQYF.

V and J are TRBV3-1 (or the pseudogene TRBV3-2) and TRBJ2-7; D ambiguous. The CDR3 extends over 14 amino acids. Between the trimmed V and J ends, which lost 1 base and 4 bases, there was a span of 11 bases. Germline V gives CDR1 LGHDT, CDR2 YNNKEL (reference sequence). Here the CDR3 reads CASSQVWGSYEQYF. The CDR3 nucleotides are TGTGCCAGCAGCCAAGTGTGGGGTTCTTACGAGCAGTACTTC.

V usage is TRBV5-1 and J usage is TRBJ1-2, with D perhaps TRBD1 (6 bases). Trimming pared 1 base from V and 6 bases from J, leaving 7 bases between. The CDR3 is 12 residues long. CDR1 and CDR2 from the germline V gene are SGHRS and YFSETQ. CDR3 protein: CASSLPGDGYTF. The CDR3 nucleotides read TGCGCCAGCAGCTTGCCAGGGGATGGCTACACCTTC.

This sequence joins TRBV27 and TRBJ2-7, with 8 bases identical to TRBD1. V was pared by 5 bases and J by 3 bases, with 6 bases of the junction left unmatched. Per the germline V gene, CDR1 is MNHEY and CDR2 is SMNVEV (reference sequence). The CDR3 contains 14 residues. The CDR3 is CASSKTGDFYEQYF. DNA for the CDR3: TGTGCCAGCAGTAAGACAGGGGACTTCTACGAGCAGTACTTC.

V and J are TRBV6-5 and TRBJ1-2, with 7 bases lining up with TRBD1. After removal of 6 bases from V and 6 bases from J, the junction contained 7 bases not matched to a gene. The CDR3 contains 13 residues. Looked up from germline, CDR1 is MNHEY and CDR2 is SVGAGI. CDR3 DNA sequence: TGTGCCAGCAGGCGGGGACAGACCCATGGCTACACCTTC. It translates to CASRRGQTHGYTF.

The chain recombines TRBV27 with TRBJ2-1; 14 nucleotides match TRBD2. The germline gives CDR1 MNHEY, CDR2 SMNVEV (reference sequence). This CDR3 spans 17 amino acids. The V gene end was trimmed by 5 bases and the J gene end by 9 bases; junction bases not matched to a gene: 12. CDR3 residues: CASSLTATSGGASEQFF. CDR3 DNA sequence: TGTGCCAGCAGTCTCACCGCGACTAGCGGGGGGGCCAGTGAGCAGTTCTTC.